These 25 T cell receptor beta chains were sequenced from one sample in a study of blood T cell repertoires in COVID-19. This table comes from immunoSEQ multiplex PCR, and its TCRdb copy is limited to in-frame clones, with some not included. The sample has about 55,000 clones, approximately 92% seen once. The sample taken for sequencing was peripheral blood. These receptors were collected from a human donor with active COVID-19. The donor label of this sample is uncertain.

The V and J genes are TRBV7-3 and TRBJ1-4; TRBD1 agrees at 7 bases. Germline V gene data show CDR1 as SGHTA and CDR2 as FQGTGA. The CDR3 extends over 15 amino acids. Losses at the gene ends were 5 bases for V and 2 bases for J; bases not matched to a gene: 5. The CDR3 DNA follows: TGTGCCAGCAGCCGTACAGGGGCTACTAATGAAAAACTGTTTTTT. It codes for CASSRTGATNEKLFF.

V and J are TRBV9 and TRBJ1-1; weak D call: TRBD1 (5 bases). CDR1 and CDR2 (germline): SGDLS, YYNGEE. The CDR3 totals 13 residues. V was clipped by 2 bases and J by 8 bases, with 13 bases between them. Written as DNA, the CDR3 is TGTGCCAGCAGCGTGCAAACAGGACAAGAAGCTTTCTTT. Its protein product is CASSVQTGQEAFF.

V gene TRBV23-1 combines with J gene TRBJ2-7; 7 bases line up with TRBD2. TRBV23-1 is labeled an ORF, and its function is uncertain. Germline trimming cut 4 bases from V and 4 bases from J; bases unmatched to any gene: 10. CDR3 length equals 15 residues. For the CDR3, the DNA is TGCGCCAGCAGTCGGAAGGGGAGCGGGGTTTACGAGCAGTACGTC. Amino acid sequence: CASSRKGSGVYEQYV.

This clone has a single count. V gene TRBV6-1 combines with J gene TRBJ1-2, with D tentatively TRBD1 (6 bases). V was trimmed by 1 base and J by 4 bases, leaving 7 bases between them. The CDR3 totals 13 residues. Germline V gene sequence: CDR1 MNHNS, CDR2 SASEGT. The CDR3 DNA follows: TGTGCCAGCAGTGAAGGGACAGCCTATGGCTACACCTTC. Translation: CASSEGTAYGYTF.

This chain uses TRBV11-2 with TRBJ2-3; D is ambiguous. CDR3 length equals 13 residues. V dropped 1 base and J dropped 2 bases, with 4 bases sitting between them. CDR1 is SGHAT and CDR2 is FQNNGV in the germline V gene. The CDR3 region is CASSLAVTDTQYF. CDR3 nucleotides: TGTGCCAGCAGCTTAGCCGTCACAGATACGCAGTATTTT.

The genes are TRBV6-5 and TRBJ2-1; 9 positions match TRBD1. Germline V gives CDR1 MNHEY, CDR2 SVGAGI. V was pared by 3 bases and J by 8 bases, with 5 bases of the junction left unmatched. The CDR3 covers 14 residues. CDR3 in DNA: TGTGCCAGCAGTTATAAGGGGACAGGGTATGAGCAGTTCTTC. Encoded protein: CASSYKGTGYEQFF.

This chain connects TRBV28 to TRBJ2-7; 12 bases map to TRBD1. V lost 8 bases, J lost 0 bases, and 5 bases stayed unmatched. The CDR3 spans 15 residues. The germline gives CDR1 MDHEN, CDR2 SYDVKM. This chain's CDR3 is CASGTGGLSSYEQYF. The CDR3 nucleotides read TGTGCCAGCGGGACAGGGGGCTTGAGCTCCTACGAGCAGTACTTC.

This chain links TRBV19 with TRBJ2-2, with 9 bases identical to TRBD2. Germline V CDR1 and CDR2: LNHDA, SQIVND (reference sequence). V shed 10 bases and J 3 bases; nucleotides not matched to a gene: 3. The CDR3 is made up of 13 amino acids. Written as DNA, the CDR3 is TGTGCCACCCGGACTAGCGACACCGGGGAGCTGTTTTTT. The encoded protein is CATRTSDTGELFF. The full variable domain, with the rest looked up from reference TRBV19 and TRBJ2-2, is DGGITQSPKYLFRKEGQNVTLSCEQNLNHDAMYWYRQDPGQGLRLIYYSQIVNDFQKGDIAEGYSVSREKKESFPLTVTSAQKNPTAFYLCATRTSDTGELFFGEGSRLTVL.

In DNA, the CDR3 is TGTGCCAGAAGCTGGACAGGGACGGGTTTTTACTATGGCTACACCTTC. This codes for CARSWTGTGFYYGYTF. The chain couples TRBV5-3 to TRBJ1-2; 8 bases line up with TRBD1. TRBV5-3 is an ORF, with its function uncertain. V trimming: 3 bases; J trimming: 3 bases; junction bases outside the gene matches: 10. The CDR3 length is 16 residues.

The CDR3 nucleotides are TGTGCCAGCAGCTTAGTTAGGGGGAAAAACATTCAGTACTTC. Protein product: CASSLVRGKNIQYF. This chain connects TRBV11-2 to TRBJ2-4; D is possibly TRBD1 (6 bases). CDR3 length equals 14 residues. V was pared by 1 base and J by 4 bases, with 8 bases between. The germline V gene encodes CDR1 SGHAT and CDR2 FQNNGV.

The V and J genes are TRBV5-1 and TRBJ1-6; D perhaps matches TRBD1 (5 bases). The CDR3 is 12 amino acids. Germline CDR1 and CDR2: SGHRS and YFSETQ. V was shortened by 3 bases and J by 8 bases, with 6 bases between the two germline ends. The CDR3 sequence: CASSSGDSPLHF. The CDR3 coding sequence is TGCGCCAGCAGCTCGGGGGATTCACCCCTCCACTTT.

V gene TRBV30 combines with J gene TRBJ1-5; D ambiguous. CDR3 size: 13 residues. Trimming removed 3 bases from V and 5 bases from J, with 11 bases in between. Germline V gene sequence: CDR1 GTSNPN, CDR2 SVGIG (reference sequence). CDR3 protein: CAWSDVRDQPQHF. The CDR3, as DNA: TGTGCCTGGAGCGATGTGAGGGATCAGCCCCAGCATTTT.

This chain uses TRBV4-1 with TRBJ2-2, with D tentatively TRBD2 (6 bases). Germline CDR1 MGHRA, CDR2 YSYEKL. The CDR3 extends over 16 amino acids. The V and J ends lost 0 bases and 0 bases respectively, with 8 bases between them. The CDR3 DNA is TGCGCCAGCAGCCAAGAGGGACTCCCGAACACCGGGGAGCTGTTTTTT. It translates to CASSQEGLPNTGELFF.

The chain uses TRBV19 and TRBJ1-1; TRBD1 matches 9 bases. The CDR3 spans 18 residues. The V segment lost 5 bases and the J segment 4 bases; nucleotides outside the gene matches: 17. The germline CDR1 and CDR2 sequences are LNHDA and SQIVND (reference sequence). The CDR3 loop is CASSLPTGGATLSTEAFF. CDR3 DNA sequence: TGTGCCAGTAGTTTACCAACAGGGGGCGCGACTTTGAGCACTGAAGCTTTCTTT.

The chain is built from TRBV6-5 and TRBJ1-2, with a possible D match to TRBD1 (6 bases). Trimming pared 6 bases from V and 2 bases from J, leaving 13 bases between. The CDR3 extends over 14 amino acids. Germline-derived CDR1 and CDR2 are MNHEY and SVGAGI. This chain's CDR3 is CASRKTGGNYGYTF. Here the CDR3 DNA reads TGTGCCAGCAGAAAGACAGGAGGCAACTATGGCTACACCTTC.

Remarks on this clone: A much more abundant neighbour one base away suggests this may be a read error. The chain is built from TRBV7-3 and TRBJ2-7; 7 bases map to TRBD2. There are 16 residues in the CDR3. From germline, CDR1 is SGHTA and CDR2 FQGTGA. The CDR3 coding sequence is TGTGCCAACAGCTTAACTGTGGCAGCGGGGACCTACGAGCAGTACTTC. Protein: CANSLTVAAGTYEQYF. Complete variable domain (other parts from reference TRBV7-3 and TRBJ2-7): GAGVSQTPSNKVTEKGKYVELRCDPISGHTALYWYRQSLGQGPEFLIYFQGTGAADDSGLPNDRFFAVRPEGSVSTLKIQRTERGDSAVYLCANSLTVAAGTYEQYFGPGTRLTVT.

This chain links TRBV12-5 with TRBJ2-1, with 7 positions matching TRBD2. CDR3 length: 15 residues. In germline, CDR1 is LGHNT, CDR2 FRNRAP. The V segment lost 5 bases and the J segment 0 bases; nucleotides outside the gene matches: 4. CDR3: CASGTTSRSYNEQFF. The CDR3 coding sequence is TGTGCTAGTGGTACGACTAGCCGCTCCTACAATGAGCAGTTCTTC. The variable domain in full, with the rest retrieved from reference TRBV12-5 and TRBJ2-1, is DARVTQTPRHKVTEMGQEVTMRCQPILGHNTVFWYRQTMMQGLELLAYFRNRAPLDDSGMPKDRFSAEMPDATLATLKIQPSEPRDSAVYFCASGTTSRSYNEQFFGPGTRLTVL.

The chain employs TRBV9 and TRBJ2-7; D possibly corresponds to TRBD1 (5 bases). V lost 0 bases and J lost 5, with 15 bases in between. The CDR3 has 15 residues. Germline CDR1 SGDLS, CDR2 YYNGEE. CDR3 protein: CASSVEGLGVHEQYF. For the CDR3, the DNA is TGTGCCAGCAGCGTAGAGGGGCTAGGTGTGCACGAGCAGTACTTC.

The CDR3, as DNA: TGTGCCAGCAGCTCGACAGGGGTCGGGCCAGATACGCAGTATTTT. It encodes CASSSTGVGPDTQYF. The chain joins TRBV11-2 to TRBJ2-3; TRBD1 matches 8 bases. Germline values: CDR1 SGHAT, CDR2 FQNNGV. CDR3 length: 15 residues. V was clipped by 4 bases and J by 4 bases; unmatched bases: 7.

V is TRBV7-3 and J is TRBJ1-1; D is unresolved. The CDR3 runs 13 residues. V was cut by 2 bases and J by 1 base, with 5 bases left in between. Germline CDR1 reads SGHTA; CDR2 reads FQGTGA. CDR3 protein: CASSLVANTEAFF. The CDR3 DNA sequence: TGTGCCAGCAGCTTAGTGGCGAACACTGAAGCTTTCTTT. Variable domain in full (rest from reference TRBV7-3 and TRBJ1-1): GAGVSQTPSNKVTEKGKYVELRCDPISGHTALYWYRQSLGQGPEFLIYFQGTGAADDSGLPNDRFFAVRPEGSVSTLKIQRTERGDSAVYLCASSLVANTEAFFGQGTRLTVV.

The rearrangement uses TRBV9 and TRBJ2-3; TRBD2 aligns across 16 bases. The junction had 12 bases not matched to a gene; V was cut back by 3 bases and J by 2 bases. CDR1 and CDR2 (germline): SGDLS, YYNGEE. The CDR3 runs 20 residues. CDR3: CASSASGLAGGPSSTDTQYF. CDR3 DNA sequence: TGTGCCAGCAGCGCTTCGGGACTAGCGGGAGGGCCTTCCTCCACAGATACGCAGTATTTT.

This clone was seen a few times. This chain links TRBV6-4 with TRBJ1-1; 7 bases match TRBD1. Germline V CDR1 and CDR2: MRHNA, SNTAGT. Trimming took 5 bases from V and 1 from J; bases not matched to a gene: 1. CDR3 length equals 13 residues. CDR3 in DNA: TGTGCCAGCAGTAGGACAGGGAACACTGAAGCTTTCTTT. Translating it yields CASSRTGNTEAFF.

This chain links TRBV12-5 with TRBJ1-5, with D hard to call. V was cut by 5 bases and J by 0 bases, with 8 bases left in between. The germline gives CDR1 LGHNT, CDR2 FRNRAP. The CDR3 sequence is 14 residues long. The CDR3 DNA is TGTGCTAGTGGTCGGGATTATAGCAATCAGCCCCAGCATTTT. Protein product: CASGRDYSNQPQHF.

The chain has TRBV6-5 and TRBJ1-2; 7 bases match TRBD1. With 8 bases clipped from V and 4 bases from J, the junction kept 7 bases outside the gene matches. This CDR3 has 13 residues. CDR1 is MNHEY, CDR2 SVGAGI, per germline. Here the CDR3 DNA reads TGTGCCAGCGGGACAGCCTCCGCCTATGGCTACACCTTC. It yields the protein CASGTASAYGYTF.

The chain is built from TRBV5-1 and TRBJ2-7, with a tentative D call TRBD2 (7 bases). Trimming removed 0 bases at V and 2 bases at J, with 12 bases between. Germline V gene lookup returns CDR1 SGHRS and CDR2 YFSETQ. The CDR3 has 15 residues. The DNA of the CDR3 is TGCGCCAGCAGCTTGGCCCGGGGGGCACCCTACGAGCAGTACTTC. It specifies CASSLARGAPYEQYF. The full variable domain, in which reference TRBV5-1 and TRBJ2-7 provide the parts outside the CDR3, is KAGVTQTPRYLIKTRGQQVTLSCSPISGHRSVSWYQQTPGQGLQFLFEYFSETQRNKGNFPGRFSGRQFSNSRSEMNVSTLELGDSALYLCASSLARGAPYEQYFGPGTRLTVT.